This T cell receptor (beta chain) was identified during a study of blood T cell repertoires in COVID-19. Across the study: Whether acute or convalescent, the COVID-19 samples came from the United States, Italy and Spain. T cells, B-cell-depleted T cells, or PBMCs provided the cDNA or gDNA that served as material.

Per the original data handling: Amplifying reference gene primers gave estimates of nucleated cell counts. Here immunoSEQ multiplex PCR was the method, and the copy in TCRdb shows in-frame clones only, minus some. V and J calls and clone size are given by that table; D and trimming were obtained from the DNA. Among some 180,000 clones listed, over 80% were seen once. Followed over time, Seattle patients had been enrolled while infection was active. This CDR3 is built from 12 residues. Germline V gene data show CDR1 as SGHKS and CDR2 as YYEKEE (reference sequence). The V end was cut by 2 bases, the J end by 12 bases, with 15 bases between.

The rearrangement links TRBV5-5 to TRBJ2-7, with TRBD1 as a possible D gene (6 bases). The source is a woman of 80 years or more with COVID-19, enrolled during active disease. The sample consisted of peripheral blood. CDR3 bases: TGTGCCAGCAGCTTCCTAAGGGACACCTGGTACTTC. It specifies CASSFLRDTWYF. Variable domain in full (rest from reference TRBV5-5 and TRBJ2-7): DAGVTQSPTHLIKTRGQQVTLRCSPISGHKSVSWYQQVLGQGPQFIFQYYEKEERGRGNFPDRFSARQFPNYSSELNVNALLLGDSALYLCASSFLRDTWYFGPGTRLTVT.